This is a list of T cell receptor beta chains from one sample in a study of technical replicates of blood from several donors. This table comes from immunoSEQ multiplex PCR, and its TCRdb copy is limited to in-frame clones, with some not included. The table has about 100,000 clones, approximately 95% seen once. Sample: T cells isolated from PBMCs. These receptors came from a human donor in good health. Each CDR3 is given with its conserved first and last residue. D genes are given only for firm matches. The size of a clone is reported for some rows only, either as once, few or many, or as a class for expanded clones.

j_gene	abundance	v_gene	d_gene	CDR3aa	CDR3nt
TRBJ1-1	NA	TRBV5-1	TRBD1	CASSSKWDRGLNTEAFF	TGCGCCAGCAGCTCAAAATGGGACAGGGGGCTTAACACTGAAGCTTTCTTT
TRBJ2-3	NA	TRBV6-6	TRBD2	CASSPYRRGGGDTQYF	TGTGCCAGCAGCCCTTATAGGCGGGGGGGCGGAGATACGCAGTATTTT
TRBJ2-7	NA	TRBV27	TRBD1	CASRAPGQRPYEQYF	TGTGCCAGCAGAGCACCGGGACAGCGACCCTACGAGCAGTACTTC
TRBJ1-3	NA	TRBV15	NA	CATGWSSGNTIYF	TGTGCCACCGGGTGGAGCTCTGGAAACACCATATATTTT
TRBJ2-3	NA	TRBV7-8	TRBD2	CASSPQTGLASTDTQYF	TGTGCCAGCAGCCCCCAGACCGGACTAGCTAGCACAGATACGCAGTATTTT
TRBJ1-4	NA	TRBV7-2	TRBD1	CASSNTGTGTEKLFF	TGTGCCAGCAGCAATACCGGGACAGGGACTGAAAAACTGTTTTTT
TRBJ2-7	NA	TRBV28	NA	CASSPVAPVYEQYF	TGTGCCAGCAGCCCAGTAGCCCCGGTCTACGAGCAGTACTTC
TRBJ1-1	once	TRBV27	TRBD1	CATTGDTEAFF	TGTGCCACCACAGGGGACACTGAAGCTTTCTTT
TRBJ2-3	NA	TRBV6-5	NA	CASSYFGETDTQYF	TGTGCCAGCAGTTACTTCGGGGAGACAGATACGCAGTATTTT
TRBJ1-4	once	TRBV5-1	NA	CASSLGGRENEKLFF	TGCGCCAGCAGCTTGGGCGGCCGAGAAAATGAAAAACTGTTTTTT
TRBJ2-7	NA	TRBV10-1	NA	CASSGIRGGREQYF	TGCGCCAGCAGTGGCATAAGGGGGGGGCGCGAGCAGTACTTC
TRBJ1-1	NA	TRBV19	NA	CASSSGVTEAFF	TGTGCCAGTAGTAGCGGTGTAACTGAAGCTTTCTTT
TRBJ1-1	NA	TRBV18	TRBD1	CASSPRTGRTNTEAFF	TGTGCCAGCTCACCAAGGACAGGACGAACCAACACTGAAGCTTTCTTT
TRBJ1-5	NA	TRBV28	NA	CASSLYPRQFNQPQHF	TGTGCCAGCAGTTTATACCCCCGACAGTTCAATCAGCCCCAGCATTTT
TRBJ2-1	NA	TRBV5-1	NA	CASSPEEGSYNEQFF	TGCGCCAGCAGTCCCGAGGAGGGCTCCTACAATGAGCAGTTCTTC
TRBJ1-4	NA	TRBV5-1	TRBD1	CATRTGENEKLFF	TGCGCCACCAGGACAGGGGAAAATGAAAAACTGTTTTTT
TRBJ1-1	NA	TRBV18	NA	CASSLEGLNTEAFF	TGTGCCAGCTCACTTGAGGGCCTGAACACTGAAGCTTTCTTT
TRBJ1-1	NA	TRBV30	TRBD1	CACLDRGSLTEAFF	TGTGCCTGTCTAGACAGGGGTAGTTTAACTGAAGCTTTCTTT
TRBJ2-3	NA	TRBV11-3	TRBD2	CASSLGRGGRAGGTDTQYF	TGTGCCAGCAGCTTAGGGAGAGGCGGGAGGGCCGGAGGCACAGATACGCAGTATTTT
TRBJ2-1	NA	TRBV6-1	TRBD2	CASSPSGGAWDEQFF	TGTGCCAGCAGTCCTAGCGGGGGGGCCTGGGATGAGCAGTTCTTC
TRBJ2-2	NA	TRBV6-5	NA	CASRRGVGELFF	TGTGCCAGCAGAAGGGGCGTCGGGGAGCTGTTTTTT
TRBJ2-7	few	TRBV4-1	NA	CASSQDPGNPYEQYF	TGCGCCAGCAGCCAAGATCCAGGGAATCCTTACGAGCAGTACTTC
TRBJ1-3	NA	TRBV28	NA	CASRYEMGRNTIYF	TGTGCCAGCAGATATGAGATGGGCAGAAACACCATATATTTT
TRBJ2-6	NA	TRBV2	TRBD2	CASSIQGLGANVLTF	TGTGCCAGCAGTATTCAGGGACTAGGGGCCAACGTCCTGACTTTC
TRBJ2-1	NA	TRBV5-1	TRBD2	CASSAGLAGGLNNEQFF	TGCGCCAGCAGCGCGGGACTAGCGGGGGGGCTAAACAATGAGCAGTTCTTC
TRBJ2-5	NA	TRBV18	NA	CASSLGQHQGTQYF	TGTGCCAGCTCACTCGGACAGCACCAGGGGACCCAGTACTTC
TRBJ2-1	NA	TRBV4-2	TRBD2	CASSHVATSGKEQFF	TGTGCCAGCAGCCATGTTGCGACTAGCGGTAAGGAGCAGTTCTTC
TRBJ2-2	NA	TRBV5-1	NA	CASSLEAEADTGELFF	TGCGCCAGCAGCTTGGAGGCTGAGGCGGACACCGGGGAGCTGTTTTTT
TRBJ1-6	NA	TRBV5-6	NA	CASSWAGTYISSPLHF	TGTGCCAGCAGCTGGGCCGGGACATACATAAGCTCACCCCTCCACTTT